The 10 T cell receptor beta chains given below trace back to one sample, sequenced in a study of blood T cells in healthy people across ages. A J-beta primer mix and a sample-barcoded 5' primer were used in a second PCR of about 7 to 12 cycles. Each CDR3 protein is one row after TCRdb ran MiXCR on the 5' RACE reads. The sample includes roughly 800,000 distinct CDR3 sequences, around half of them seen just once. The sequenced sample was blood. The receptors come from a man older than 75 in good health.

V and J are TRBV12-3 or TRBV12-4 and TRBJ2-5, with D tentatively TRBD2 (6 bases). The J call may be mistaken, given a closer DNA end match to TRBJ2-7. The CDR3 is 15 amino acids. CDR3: CASRFMAGIAYEQYF. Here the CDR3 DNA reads TGTGCCAGCAGGTTTATGGCGGGAATCGCCTACGAGCAGTACTTC.

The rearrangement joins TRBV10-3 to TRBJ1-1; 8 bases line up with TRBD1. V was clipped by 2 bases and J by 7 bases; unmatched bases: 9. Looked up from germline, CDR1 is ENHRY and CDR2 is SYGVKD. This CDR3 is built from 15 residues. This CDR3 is CAISESRTGPDEAFF. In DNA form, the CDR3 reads TGTGCCATCAGTGAGAGCCGGACAGGGCCGGATGAAGCTTTCTTT.

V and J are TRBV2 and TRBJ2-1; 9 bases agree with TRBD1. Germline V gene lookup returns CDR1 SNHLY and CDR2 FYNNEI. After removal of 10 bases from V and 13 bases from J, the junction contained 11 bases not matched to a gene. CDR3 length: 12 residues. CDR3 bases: TGTGCCACCAATAGACAGGGGGTCGTACAGTTCTTC. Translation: CATNRQGVVQFF.

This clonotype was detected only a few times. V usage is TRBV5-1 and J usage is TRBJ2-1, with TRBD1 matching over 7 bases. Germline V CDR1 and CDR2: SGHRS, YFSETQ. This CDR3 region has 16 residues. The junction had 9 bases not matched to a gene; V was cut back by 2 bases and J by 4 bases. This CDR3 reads CASSLQGRGLYNEQFF. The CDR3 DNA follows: TGCGCCAGCAGCTTACAGGGGAGAGGGTTGTACAATGAGCAGTTCTTC.

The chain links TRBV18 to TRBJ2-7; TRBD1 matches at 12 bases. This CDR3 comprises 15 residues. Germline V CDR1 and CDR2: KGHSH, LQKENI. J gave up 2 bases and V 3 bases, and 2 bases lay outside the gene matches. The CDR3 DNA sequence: TGTGCCAGCTCACCGGGACAGGGGGCCGCCTACGAGCAGTACTTC. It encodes CASSPGQGAAYEQYF.

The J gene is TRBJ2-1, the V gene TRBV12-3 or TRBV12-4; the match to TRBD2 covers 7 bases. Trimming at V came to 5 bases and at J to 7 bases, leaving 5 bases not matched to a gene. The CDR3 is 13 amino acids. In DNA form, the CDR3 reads TGTGCCAGCAGTGGGGGGGTTGAGAATGAGCAGTTCTTC. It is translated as CASSGGVENEQFF.

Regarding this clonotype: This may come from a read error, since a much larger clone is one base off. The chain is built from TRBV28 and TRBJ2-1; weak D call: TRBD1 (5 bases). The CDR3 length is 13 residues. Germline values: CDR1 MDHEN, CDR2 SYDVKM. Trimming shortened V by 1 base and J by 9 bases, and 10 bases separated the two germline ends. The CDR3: CASSLYRGSEQFF. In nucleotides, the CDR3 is TGTGCCAGCAGTTTATATAGGGGCTCTGAGCAGTTCTTC.

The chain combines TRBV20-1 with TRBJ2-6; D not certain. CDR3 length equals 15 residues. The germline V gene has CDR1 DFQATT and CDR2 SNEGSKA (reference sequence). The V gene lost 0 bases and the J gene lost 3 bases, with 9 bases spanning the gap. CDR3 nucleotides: TGCAGTGCTAGAGACCCGCGCGGTGGGGCCAACGTCCTGACTTTC. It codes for CSARDPRGGANVLTF.

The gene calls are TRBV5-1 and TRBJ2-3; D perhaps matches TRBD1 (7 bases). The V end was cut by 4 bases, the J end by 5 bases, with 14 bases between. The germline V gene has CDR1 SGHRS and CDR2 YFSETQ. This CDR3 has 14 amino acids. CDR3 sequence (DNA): TGCGCCAGCAGCCCGCAGGGGGGTCTAGATACGCAGTATTTT. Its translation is CASSPQGGLDTQYF.

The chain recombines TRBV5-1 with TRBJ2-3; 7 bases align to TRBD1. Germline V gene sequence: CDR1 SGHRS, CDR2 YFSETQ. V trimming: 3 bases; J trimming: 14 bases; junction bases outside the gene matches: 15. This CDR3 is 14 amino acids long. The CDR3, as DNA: TGCGCCAGCAGCTCGACAGGGCATCACAGATACGCGTATTTT. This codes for CASSSTGHHRYAYF.